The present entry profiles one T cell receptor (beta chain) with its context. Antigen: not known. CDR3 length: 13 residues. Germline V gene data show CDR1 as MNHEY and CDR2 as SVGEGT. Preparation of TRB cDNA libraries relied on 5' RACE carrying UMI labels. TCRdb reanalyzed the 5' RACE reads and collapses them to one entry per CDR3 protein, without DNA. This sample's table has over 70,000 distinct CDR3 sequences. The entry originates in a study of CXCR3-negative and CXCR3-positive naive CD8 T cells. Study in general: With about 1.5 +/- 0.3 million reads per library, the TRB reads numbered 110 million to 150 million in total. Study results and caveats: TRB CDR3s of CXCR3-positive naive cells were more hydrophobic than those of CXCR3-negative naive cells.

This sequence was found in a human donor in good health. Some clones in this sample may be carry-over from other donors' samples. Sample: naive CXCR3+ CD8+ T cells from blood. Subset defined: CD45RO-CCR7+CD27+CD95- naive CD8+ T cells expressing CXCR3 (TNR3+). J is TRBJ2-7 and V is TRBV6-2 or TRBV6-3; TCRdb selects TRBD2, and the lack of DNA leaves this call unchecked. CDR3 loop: CASSPGPAGEQYF.